The 18 T cell receptor beta chains reported below all come from one sample, sequenced in a study of blood T cells in healthy people across ages. A sample-barcoded 5' primer and a J-beta primer mix were used in a second PCR of roughly 6 to 12 cycles. MiXCR, applied by TCRdb to the 5' RACE reads, yields one record per CDR3 protein. The data hold about 290,000 distinct CDR3 sequences, with around 27% observed a single time. What was sequenced was blood. The source of these receptors is a woman between 70 and 85 years old in good health.

This clonotype was recorded at least ten times. The chain uses TRBV14 and TRBJ2-5; D is possibly TRBD1 or TRBD2 (5 bases each). Trimming removed 6 bases at V and 4 bases at J, with 15 bases between. The CDR3 has 14 amino acids. Germline CDR1 and CDR2: SGHDN and FVKESK. CDR3 region: CASSRTGGGETQYF. The CDR3 nucleotides read TGTGCCAGCAGTCGTACAGGAGGCGGAGAGACCCAGTACTTC.

V is TRBV20-1 and J is TRBJ1-4, with D maybe TRBD1 (5 bases). V lost 0 bases and J lost 0, with 17 bases in between. In germline, CDR1 is DFQATT, CDR2 SNEGSKA (reference sequence). The CDR3 is made up of 18 amino acids. CDR3 sequence reads: CSAREASRQGATNEKLFF. CDR3 DNA: TGCAGTGCTAGAGAGGCCTCGCGGCAGGGTGCAACTAATGAAAAACTGTTTTTT.

Only a few counts were recorded for this clonotype. This sequence joins TRBV10-3 and TRBJ2-5, with TRBD2 matching over 8 bases. The J call may be incorrect, as the DNA end agrees better with TRBJ2-7. The V gene's germline CDR1 is ENHRY and CDR2 SYGVKD. This CDR3 has 14 amino acids. The CDR3 is CAIRGAGVKSEQYF. In DNA, the CDR3 is TGTGCCATCAGGGGAGCGGGAGTGAAAAGCGAGCAGTACTTC.

This clonotype was detected only a few times. The V gene is TRBV4-3, the J gene TRBJ2-2, with 7 bases identical to TRBD1. The ends lost 1 base at V and 2 bases at J; junction bases unmatched: 4. The CDR3 has 16 amino acids. Germline CDR1 LGHNA, CDR2 YSLEER. Written as DNA, the CDR3 is TGCGCCAGCAGCCAAGGGAGGACAGGAAACACCGGGGAGCTGTTTTTT. It is translated as CASSQGRTGNTGELFF.

This chain joins TRBV2 and TRBJ2-7; D may be TRBD1 (5 bases). Germline V CDR1 and CDR2: SNHLY, FYNNEI. V gave up 0 bases and J gave up 3 bases, with 12 bases separating them. The length of the CDR3 is 15 residues. The CDR3 loop reads CASSEARWTYYEQYF. The CDR3 region has the DNA TGTGCCAGCAGTGAAGCGCGTTGGACATACTACGAGCAGTACTTC.

V and J are TRBV6-6 and TRBJ2-1; no clear D. Trimming cost V 7 bases and J 1 base, with 5 bases left between them. The germline V gene encodes CDR1 MNHNY and CDR2 SVGAGI (reference sequence). The CDR3 totals 12 residues. CDR3 nucleotides: TGTGCCAGCACCCTATCCTACAATGAGCAGTTCTTC. Translating gives CASTLSYNEQFF.

The rearrangement uses TRBV10-3 and TRBJ2-7, with 9 bases fitting TRBD1. The CDR3 totals 14 residues. Germline V CDR1 and CDR2: ENHRY, SYGVKD. The ends lost 3 bases at V and 5 bases at J; junction bases unmatched: 5. The CDR3 nucleotides are TGTGCCATCAGTGACTCGGGACAGGGTCACGAGCAGTACTTC. Translating gives CAISDSGQGHEQYF.

The chain employs TRBV28 and TRBJ2-7, with a tentative D call TRBD2 (5 bases). The CDR3 covers 17 residues. Germline V lookup: CDR1 MDHEN, CDR2 SYDVKM. The V and J ends lost 3 bases and 4 bases respectively, with 22 bases between them. The CDR3 sequence: CASSLPSGPTKGYEQYF. CDR3 nucleotide sequence: TGTGCCAGCAGTTTGCCAAGCGGTCCCACCAAGGGATACGAGCAGTACTTC.

There are many counts of this clonotype. The V call is TRBV27, the J call TRBJ1-5, with D possibly matching TRBD1 (5 bases). This CDR3 is 15 amino acids long. V shed 3 bases and J shed 4 bases, with 13 bases lying between them. The V gene's germline CDR1 is MNHEY and CDR2 SMNVEV (reference sequence). The CDR3 bases are TGTGCCAGCAGTTTGGCGGGACGGGCGAATCAGCCCCAGCATTTT. Protein sequence: CASSLAGRANQPQHF.

This clonotype was seen only a few times. The chain combines TRBV20-1 with TRBJ1-4; TRBD1 matches at 10 bases. This CDR3 contains 18 residues. J was trimmed by 0 bases and V by 1 base; bases with no gene match: 8. Germline CDR1 and CDR2: DFQATT and SNEGSKA (reference sequence). The CDR3 bases are TGCAGTGCTAGAGCGGGCGCGGGACAGGGGCCAACTAATGAAAAACTGTTTTTT. It is translated as CSARAGAGQGPTNEKLFF.

This clonotype has just a few counts. V gene TRBV2 combines with J gene TRBJ2-1; TRBD2 matches 12 bases. The closer fit of TRBJ2-7 to the DNA end suggests the J call may be wrong. The CDR3 contains 14 residues. From germline, CDR1 is SNHLY and CDR2 FYNNEI. CDR3 region: CASQLAGGSFEQYF. Written as DNA, the CDR3 is TGTGCCAGCCAACTAGCGGGAGGATCATTCGAGCAGTACTTC.

The sample holds a few counts of this clonotype. The chain couples TRBV7-2 to TRBJ2-7; 7 positions match TRBD1. CDR1 and CDR2 from the germline V gene are SGHTA and FQGNSA. This CDR3 has 12 residues. V shed 3 bases and J 5 bases; nucleotides not matched to a gene: 1. CDR3 sequence reads: CASSFQGDEQYF. CDR3 coding DNA: TGTGCCAGCAGCTTTCAGGGGGACGAGCAGTACTTC.

For the CDR3, the DNA is TGTGCCAGCAGTTATGGGCAGAGACTTGGGGCCAACGTCCTGACTTTC. Translating gives CASSYGQRLGANVLTF. The chain joins TRBV28 to TRBJ2-6; D is unclear. CDR1 is MDHEN, CDR2 SYDVKM, per germline. The V and J ends lost 4 bases and 3 bases respectively, with 13 bases between them. CDR3 length: 16 amino acids.

This clonotype came up a few times. The chain has TRBV7-3 and TRBJ2-3; D might be TRBD1 or TRBD2, each matching 5 bases. Germline assignment: CDR1 SGHTA and CDR2 FQGTGA. This CDR3 region has 14 residues. Trimming cost V 3 bases and J 5 bases, with 12 bases left between them. The CDR3 nucleotides are TGTGCCAGCAGCTTGGTGTTTGGGGGAGATACGCAGTATTTT. Translated, it gives CASSLVFGGDTQYF.

This clonotype was recorded a few times. The rearrangement joins TRBV7-2 to TRBJ2-1; D ambiguous. The V end lost 1 base, the J end lost 1 base, and 11 bases lay between the germline ends. Per the germline V gene, CDR1 is SGHTA and CDR2 is FQGNSA. CDR3 length: 16 residues. DNA for the CDR3: TGTGCCAGCAGCTTAGTTTCAGTAGGGTCCTACAATGAGCAGTTCTTC. Encoded protein: CASSLVSVGSYNEQFF.

The chain joins TRBV7-2 to TRBJ2-3, with TRBD1 as a possible D gene (5 bases). Trimming took 2 bases from V and 2 from J, leaving 11 bases between them. The CDR3 covers 15 residues. Germline V gives CDR1 SGHTA, CDR2 FQGNSA. The CDR3 region has the DNA TGTGCCAGCAGCTTATATACAGGCCCCACAGATACGCAGTATTTT. Protein: CASSLYTGPTDTQYF.

This clonotype has more than one count but fewer than ten. This rearrangement joins TRBV20-1 to TRBJ2-1, with 12 bases lining up with TRBD2. CDR3 length equals 17 residues. The trim removed 6 bases at V and 4 bases at J, leaving 13 bases unmatched. CDR1 is DFQATT and CDR2 is SNEGSKA in the germline V gene (reference sequence). CDR3 in DNA: TGCAGTGCCAGCAGTCTCATAGGACTAGCGGGATACAATGAGCAGTTCTTC. Translation: CSASSLIGLAGYNEQFF.

V gene TRBV20-1 combines with J gene TRBJ2-3; D gene ambiguous. Germline-derived CDR1 and CDR2 are DFQATT and SNEGSKA (reference sequence). CDR3 length: 11 residues. Trimming left V 6 bases short and J 3 bases short, with 7 bases between. DNA for the CDR3: TGCAGTGCACCCGAGACAGATACGCAGTATTTT. Translating it yields CSAPETDTQYF.